One sample yielded the 32 T cell receptor beta chains listed below, sequenced in a study of T cell changes during pregnancy in multiple sclerosis. TCRdb's copy holds only in-frame clones and misses some; the assay was immunoSEQ multiplex PCR. The table shows more than 60,000 clones, with around nine tenths occurring only once. Here the sequenced sample was CD4+ T cells from peripheral blood mononuclear cells, taken in the third trimester of pregnancy. All receptors come from a female donor in good health, enrolled as a control in a pregnancy study.

The chain carries TRBV5-1 and TRBJ1-2; D may be TRBD1 (6 bases). The germline V gene encodes CDR1 SGHRS and CDR2 YFSETQ. The CDR3 sequence is 11 residues long. The ends were cut back, 7 bases at V and 4 bases at J, with 8 bases in the middle. The CDR3 reads CASRDTYGYTF. Here the CDR3 DNA reads TGCGCCAGCCGGGACACCTATGGCTACACCTTC.

J is TRBJ1-1 and V is TRBV29-1; D might be TRBD1 (6 bases). The germline CDR1 and CDR2 sequences are SQVTM and ANQGSEA. The CDR3 has 12 amino acids. The V end was cut by 6 bases, the J end by 0 bases, with 8 bases between. The CDR3 is CSVGQMNTEAFF. CDR3 sequence (DNA): TGCAGCGTCGGACAGATGAACACTGAAGCTTTCTTT.

The chain carries TRBV7-2 and TRBJ2-7, with a possible D match to TRBD2 (6 bases). Trimming shortened V by 4 bases and J by 7 bases, and 14 bases separated the two germline ends. The CDR3 has 13 amino acids. Germline CDR1 reads SGHTA; CDR2 reads FQGNSA. The DNA of the CDR3 is TGTGCCAGCAGCTCAGCGCCAGGGAGGGAGCAGTACTTC. Its protein is CASSSAPGREQYF.

The chain links TRBV2 to TRBJ1-1, with 9 bases that match TRBD1. Germline V gives CDR1 SNHLY, CDR2 FYNNEI. The CDR3 sequence is 15 residues long. Germline trimming cut 6 bases from V and 10 bases from J; bases unmatched to any gene: 15. CDR3 region: CASSPGLQGAGGAFF. Written as DNA, the CDR3 is TGTGCCAGCAGCCCTGGGTTACAGGGGGCGGGGGGAGCTTTCTTT.

Here the CDR3 reads CASSEVGGPQPQHF. CDR3 sequence (DNA): TGTGCCAGCAGTGAAGTAGGAGGACCTCAGCCCCAGCATTTT. This chain uses TRBV6-1 with TRBJ1-5, with no clear D. This CDR3 comprises 14 residues. V was cut by 1 base and J by 6 bases, with 10 bases left in between. The germline V gene encodes CDR1 MNHNS and CDR2 SASEGT.

This rearrangement joins TRBV9 to TRBJ2-1; 8 bases fit TRBD1. The junction had 6 bases not matched to a gene; V was cut back by 4 bases and J by 3 bases. Germline-derived CDR1 and CDR2 are SGDLS and YYNGEE. The CDR3 extends over 15 amino acids. The CDR3 DNA reads as TGTGCCAGCAGCTCCGGACAGGGAGTCTACAATGAGCAGTTCTTC. It translates to CASSSGQGVYNEQFF.

This clone was detected only once. CDR3 in amino acids: CAWSWTGRASGANVLTF. The CDR3 nucleotides are TGTGCCTGGAGTTGGACAGGGAGGGCCTCTGGGGCCAACGTCCTGACTTTC. V and J are TRBV30 and TRBJ2-6; TRBD1 might be the D (8 bases). CDR1 and CDR2 (germline): GTSNPN, SVGIG (reference sequence). Deletions cut 2 bases from V and 0 bases from J, with 14 bases between. The CDR3 extends over 17 amino acids.

This rearrangement joins TRBV7-9 to TRBJ2-1; TRBD1 matches at 8 bases. Looked up from germline, CDR1 is SEHNR and CDR2 is FQNEAQ (reference sequence). The V gene end was trimmed by 6 bases and the J gene end by 2 bases; junction bases not matched to a gene: 6. The CDR3 contains 15 residues. CDR3 bases: TGTGCCAGCAGTCGAGGGACAGGTACCTACAATGAGCAGTTCTTC. Residues: CASSRGTGTYNEQFF.

The V gene is TRBV6-1, the J gene TRBJ2-7, with 8 nucleotides matching TRBD2. CDR1 and CDR2 from the germline V gene are MNHNS and SASEGT. V gave up 3 bases and J gave up 0 bases; unmatched junction bases: 13. This CDR3 region has 18 residues. In DNA, the CDR3 is TGTGCCAGCAGTGATGGGGCCGGTAGCGGGGCTAGCTCCTACGAGCAGTACTTC. Translated: CASSDGAGSGASSYEQYF.

This clone has only one observation. The chain carries TRBV9 and TRBJ2-5, with 8 nucleotides matching TRBD1. V dropped 3 bases and J dropped 4; count of bases not matched to a gene: 8. The germline V gene has CDR1 SGDLS and CDR2 YYNGEE. The CDR3 runs 15 residues. The CDR3 nucleotides are TGTGCCAGCAGCGCCCGAGCCGGGACAGGAGAGACCCAGTACTTC. As protein: CASSARAGTGETQYF.

The table lists this clone with a count of one. DNA of the CDR3: TGTGCCAGCAGCTTAGAAATTCCCTCGTTTGATGGCTACACCTTC. Protein: CASSLEIPSFDGYTF. The chain combines TRBV7-2 with TRBJ1-2, with unresolved D. CDR3 length: 15 residues. Between the trimmed V and J ends, which lost 1 base and 6 bases, there was a span of 15 bases. Germline V gene sequence: CDR1 SGHTA, CDR2 FQGNSA.

The V and J genes are TRBV14 and TRBJ1-4, with D perhaps TRBD1 (5 bases). The CDR3 totals 14 residues. The germline CDR1 and CDR2 sequences are SGHDN and FVKESK. V was clipped by 5 bases and J by 3 bases, with 10 bases between them. CDR3 residues: CASSRGRSNEKLFF. The CDR3 DNA sequence: TGTGCCAGCAGCAGGGGCAGATCTAATGAAAAACTGTTTTTT.

This rearrangement joins TRBV7-3 to TRBJ2-3; a weak D match, TRBD2 (6 bases). The CDR3 is 13 amino acids. V lost 2 bases and J 6 bases, leaving 9 bases between the germline ends. In germline, CDR1 is SGHTA, CDR2 FQGTGA. The CDR3 nucleotides are TGTGCCAGCAGCTTAGGACTAAGGGATACGCAGTATTTT. Its protein product is CASSLGLRDTQYF.

The chain carries TRBV6-5 and TRBJ1-2; 8 bases match TRBD1. CDR3 length: 14 amino acids. CDR1 is MNHEY and CDR2 is SVGAGI in the germline V gene. After removal of 6 bases from V and 4 bases from J, the junction contained 7 bases not matched to a gene. The CDR3 loop reads CASRYRGGSYGYTF. DNA of the CDR3: TGTGCCAGCAGATACAGGGGGGGCAGCTATGGCTACACCTTC.

The chain employs TRBV5-1 and TRBJ2-2; 11 bases are shared with TRBD2. This CDR3 spans 16 amino acids. Germline V lookup: CDR1 SGHRS, CDR2 YFSETQ. The junction had 3 bases not matched to a gene; V was cut back by 1 base and J by 4 bases. The CDR3 nucleotides read TGCGCCAGCAGCTTGACTAGCGGGGGACGCACCGGGGAGCTGTTTTTT. It specifies CASSLTSGGRTGELFF. The variable domain in full, completed from reference TRBV5-1 and TRBJ2-2, reads KAGVTQTPRYLIKTRGQQVTLSCSPISGHRSVSWYQQTPGQGLQFLFEYFSETQRNKGNFPGRFSGRQFSNSRSEMNVSTLELGDSALYLCASSLTSGGRTGELFFGEGSRLTVL.

This chain joins TRBV4-1 and TRBJ2-2; 7 positions agree with TRBD2. Germline values: CDR1 MGHRA, CDR2 YSYEKL. The CDR3 totals 18 residues. The J segment lost 3 bases and the V segment lost 1 base, leaving 11 bases of the junction unmatched. The CDR3 here is CASSQALAGGSYTGELFF. CDR3 nucleotides: TGCGCCAGCAGCCAAGCGCTAGCAGGCGGGAGTTACACCGGGGAGCTGTTTTTT.

This chain links TRBV10-3 with TRBJ2-7, with a possible D match to TRBD2 (5 bases). Germline V CDR1 and CDR2: ENHRY, SYGVKD. Trimming left V 7 bases short and J 1 base short, with 11 bases between. This CDR3 is built from 13 residues. The chain's CDR3 is CAINRERSYEQYF. Here the CDR3 DNA reads TGTGCCATCAACCGGGAAAGGTCCTACGAGCAGTACTTC.

As to this clone: This specimen includes other DNA sequences encoding the same CDR3. CDR3 nucleotides: TGTGCCAGTAGTATACGGACAGGTTATAGCAATCAGCCCCAGCATTTT. Its protein product is CASSIRTGYSNQPQHF. The V and J genes are TRBV19 and TRBJ1-5; 7 bases are a match to TRBD1. Germline V gene lookup returns CDR1 LNHDA and CDR2 SQIVND (reference sequence). The CDR3 totals 16 residues. V was pared by 2 bases and J by 0 bases, with 4 bases of the junction left unmatched.

The rearrangement links TRBV7-3 to TRBJ1-1; TRBD1 matches at 7 bases. The germline V gene encodes CDR1 SGHTA and CDR2 FQGTGA. The CDR3 runs 16 residues. V trimming: 5 bases; J trimming: 6 bases; junction bases outside the gene matches: 15. The CDR3 sequence: CASSPPGGQGGSEAFF. The DNA for the CDR3 is TGTGCCAGCAGCCCTCCGGGAGGGCAGGGGGGGTCTGAAGCTTTCTTT.

This chain connects TRBV30 to TRBJ2-7; 7 bases match TRBD2. The V gene's germline CDR1 is GTSNPN and CDR2 SVGIG (reference sequence). V shed 1 base and J 1 base; nucleotides not matched to a gene: 1. The CDR3 consists of 13 residues. The CDR3 region has the DNA TGTGCCTGGAGTGGGGGGGGATCCTACGAGCAGTACTTC. Its translation: CAWSGGGSYEQYF.

V usage is TRBV19 and J usage is TRBJ1-1; 8 nucleotides agree with TRBD1. The V and J ends lost 3 bases and 0 bases, in that order; junction bases with no gene match: 9. This CDR3 comprises 17 residues. Germline V gene sequence: CDR1 LNHDA, CDR2 SQIVND (reference sequence). In DNA form, the CDR3 reads TGTGCCAGTAGTATTAGGGCAGGGGGCGGGATGAACACTGAAGCTTTCTTT. This encodes CASSIRAGGGMNTEAFF.

This chain connects TRBV6-5 to TRBJ1-2; no clear D. Trimming stripped 2 bases from V and 5 bases from J, with 9 bases between. The CDR3 totals 13 residues. CDR1 is MNHEY and CDR2 is SVGAGI in the germline V gene. CDR3 protein: CASSYRNSYGYTF. The CDR3 nucleotides read TGTGCCAGCAGTTACCGGAACAGTTATGGCTACACCTTC.

The gene calls are TRBV19 and TRBJ2-3, with TRBD2 matching 8 bases. The CDR3 length is 12 residues. The germline CDR1 and CDR2 sequences are LNHDA and SQIVND (reference sequence). V lost 3 bases and J lost 11; bases outside the gene matches: 4. The CDR3 here is CASSMLAGGQYF. CDR3 coding DNA: TGTGCCAGTAGTATGCTGGCGGGGGGGCAGTATTTT.

The chain combines TRBV4-1 with TRBJ1-4; D uncertain. The CDR3 is 15 amino acids. Germline assignment: CDR1 MGHRA and CDR2 YSYEKL. V was clipped by 0 bases and J by 8 bases, with 13 bases between them. The CDR3 spells CASSQEGSRSEKLFF. In DNA, the CDR3 is TGCGCCAGCAGCCAAGAAGGTTCTAGAAGCGAAAAACTGTTTTTT.

As DNA, the CDR3 is TGTGCCATCAGTCCGGGACAGGAAAATGAAAAACTGTTTTTT. Protein product: CAISPGQENEKLFF. The V gene is TRBV10-3, the J gene TRBJ1-4, with 8 bases that match TRBD1. The CDR3 is 14 amino acids. Per the germline V gene, CDR1 is ENHRY and CDR2 is SYGVKD. Trimming removed 5 bases from V and 5 bases from J; junction bases left unmatched: 4.

The chain employs TRBV7-2 and TRBJ2-7; TRBD1 agrees at 7 bases. CDR3 length: 12 residues. V shed 3 bases, J shed 7 bases, and the junction held 3 bases outside the gene matches. CDR1 and CDR2 (germline): SGHTA, FQGNSA. The CDR3 protein is CASSFETGEQYF. CDR3 DNA: TGTGCCAGCAGCTTCGAGACAGGGGAGCAGTACTTC.

The rearrangement links TRBV4-3 to TRBJ2-1; 16 positions agree with TRBD2. Germline lookup yields CDR1 LGHNA and CDR2 YSLEER. CDR3 length equals 18 residues. Germline trimming cut 4 bases from V and 7 bases from J; bases unmatched to any gene: 10. CDR3 DNA sequence: TGCGCCAGCAGCCGGGGACTAGCGGGGGGGCCGGGGGTGAATGAGCAGTTCTTC. Amino acids: CASSRGLAGGPGVNEQFF.

This sequence joins TRBV2 and TRBJ2-3, with TRBD1 as a possible D gene (5 bases). Between the trimmed V and J ends, which lost 3 bases and 1 base, there was a span of 17 bases. This CDR3 contains 17 residues. Per germline, CDR1 SNHLY and CDR2 FYNNEI. For the CDR3, the DNA is TGTGCCAGCAGTGATGGATTCGGCAGGGCAGGCACAGATACGCAGTATTTT. This gives the protein CASSDGFGRAGTDTQYF.

The chain uses TRBV7-9 and TRBJ1-1; 8 bases match TRBD1. CDR1 is SEHNR and CDR2 is FQNEAQ in the germline V gene (reference sequence). V shed 0 bases, J shed 5 bases, and the junction held 5 bases outside the gene matches. This CDR3 contains 15 residues. For the CDR3, the DNA is TGTGCCAGCAGCTTAGCGACAGGGGTAGGGACTGAAGCTTTCTTT. Translated, it gives CASSLATGVGTEAFF.

The chain carries TRBV27 and TRBJ1-5, with D perhaps TRBD1 (5 bases). V was cut by 6 bases and J by 2 bases, with 14 bases left in between. The germline CDR1 and CDR2 sequences are MNHEY and SMNVEV (reference sequence). The CDR3 covers 15 residues. The CDR3 DNA sequence: TGTGCCAGCAGAAAAGACCAGGGTGGCAATCAGCCCCAGCATTTT. It yields the protein CASRKDQGGNQPQHF.

This sequence joins TRBV10-3 and TRBJ1-2, with D tentatively TRBD1 (5 bases). The CDR3 is made up of 15 amino acids. Germline values: CDR1 ENHRY, CDR2 SYGVKD. Between the trimmed V and J ends, which lost 0 bases and 4 bases, there was a span of 12 bases. The CDR3 nucleotides read TGTGCCATCAGTGAGTCAACAGGCCCCAGCTATGGCTACACCTTC. As protein: CAISESTGPSYGYTF.

The chain has TRBV2 and TRBJ2-1, with D possibly TRBD1 on 6 matching bases. V was cut by 8 bases and J by 5 bases, with 19 bases left in between. The CDR3 extends over 15 amino acids. CDR1 SNHLY and CDR2 FYNNEI come from the germline V gene. CDR3 DNA sequence: TGTGCCAGCGCGTTTGTGGGGGCCCACCACAATGAGCAGTTCTTC. This sequence encodes CASAFVGAHHNEQFF.